Presented here are 25 T cell receptor beta chains from one specimen sequenced in a study of shared clonotypes between healthy human individuals (dated by TCRdb to the early 2020s). Library generation was performed with the immunoSEQ multiplex PCR assay. In its TCRdb copy, this immuneACCESS table keeps in-frame sequences only and misses some clones. Where compared with another copy, unresolved V genes explain less than half of these, and the others have no known cause. The sample includes 760,000 or so clones, with just over 95% observed a single time. The ten largest clonotypes hold approximately 0.2% of the sample. CD8 naive samples consisted of CD45RO-negative cells that were positively selected for CCR7, yielding a CD45RA+CCR7+ population without TemRA cells. Sequenced input: naive CD8+ T cells sorted from blood. The cell subset or site label corresponds to: CD45RA+CCR7+. The receptor set was obtained from a man aged 30 to 45 in good health.

V is TRBV28 and J is TRBJ1-1, with D unresolved. Trimming left V 4 bases short and J 3 bases short, with 9 bases between. The CDR3 is 13 amino acids. Germline CDR1 reads MDHEN; CDR2 reads SYDVKM. The CDR3 nucleotides read TGTGCCAGCAGTTACGTTATGGACACTGAAGCTTTCTTT. Its protein product is CASSYVMDTEAFF.

V usage is TRBV6-5 and J usage is TRBJ2-7; tentatively, D is TRBD1 (5 bases). CDR3 length: 12 amino acids. The germline V gene encodes CDR1 MNHEY and CDR2 SVGAGI. V dropped 6 bases and J dropped 4 bases, with 10 bases sitting between them. The CDR3 DNA follows: TGTGCCAGCAGGGACATGGGTTACGAGCAGTACTTC. Translating it yields CASRDMGYEQYF.

The genes are TRBV1 and TRBJ1-4; the table's D call TRBD1 went unverified against the DNA. TRBV1 is noted as a pseudogene. This CDR3 contains 16 residues. The CDR3 region is CTSSQESDRANEKLFF. DNA of the CDR3: TGCACCAGCAGCCAAGAATCGGACAGAGCTAATGAAAAACTGTTTTTT.

The chain has TRBV29-1 and TRBJ2-1; TRBD2 matches 11 bases. Germline V CDR1 and CDR2: SQVTM, ANQGSEA. The CDR3 spans 13 residues. J lost 8 bases, V lost 6 bases, and 6 bases had no gene match. The CDR3 DNA reads as TGCAGCGTGATAGCGGGAGGGACCGATGAGCAGTTCTTC. Residues: CSVIAGGTDEQFF.

CDR3 in DNA: TGTGCCAGCAGCTTGGACGGGAGGCCCGCCCATGAGCAGTTCTTC. Amino acids: CASSLDGRPAHEQFF. The V and J genes are TRBV5-5 and TRBJ2-1, with TRBD2 matching over 7 bases. The CDR3 consists of 15 residues. CDR1 and CDR2 (germline): SGHKS, YYEKEE (reference sequence). Unmatched junction bases numbered 8, after V lost 0 bases and J lost 8 bases. The whole variable domain, remainder taken from reference TRBV5-5 and TRBJ2-1, is DAGVTQSPTHLIKTRGQQVTLRCSPISGHKSVSWYQQVLGQGPQFIFQYYEKEERGRGNFPDRFSARQFPNYSSELNVNALLLGDSALYLCASSLDGRPAHEQFFGPGTRLTVL.

This clone is a singleton in its sample. The chain couples TRBV6-5 to TRBJ1-5, with 9 nucleotides matching TRBD1. The CDR3 spans 15 residues. Germline-derived CDR1 and CDR2 are MNHEY and SVGAGI. V lost 5 bases, J lost 3 bases, and 5 bases stayed unmatched. CDR3 in amino acids: CASSHGQGTNQPQHF. CDR3 in DNA: TGTGCCAGCAGTCACGGACAGGGGACCAATCAGCCCCAGCATTTT.

For this clone: The sample has other DNA sequences that encode this CDR3 too. V and J are TRBV5-1 and TRBJ2-1; no clear D gene. The germline V gene has CDR1 SGHRS and CDR2 YFSETQ. The CDR3 has 15 amino acids. V was trimmed by 2 bases and J by 0 bases, leaving 9 bases between them. The CDR3 DNA follows: TGCGCCAGCAGCTTTTACCCTAGCTCCTACAATGAGCAGTTCTTC. Translating it yields CASSFYPSSYNEQFF.

The CDR3 sequence is CAVGRMNTEAFF. In nucleotides, the CDR3 is TGTGCAGTTGGGAGAATGAACACTGAAGCTTTCTTT. This chain joins TRBV7-7 and TRBJ1-1; D ambiguous. CDR3 size: 12 residues. Germline lookup yields CDR1 SSHAT and CDR2 FNYEAQ (reference sequence).

The chain joins TRBV14 to TRBJ2-2; D perhaps matches TRBD2 (5 bases). The CDR3 totals 15 residues. V was cut by 0 bases and J by 6 bases, with 11 bases left in between. In germline, CDR1 is SGHDN, CDR2 FVKESK. CDR3 protein: CASSQDSDYAGELFF. The CDR3, as DNA: TGTGCCAGCAGCCAAGATTCCGACTACGCCGGGGAGCTGTTTTTT.

The CDR3 DNA follows: TGTGCCAGCAGACCTCGCCTAGCCAATCCCTACGAGCAGTACTTC. Protein sequence: CASRPRLANPYEQYF. The chain uses TRBV6-5 and TRBJ2-7, with D perhaps TRBD2 (5 bases). V was cut by 6 bases and J by 2 bases, with 17 bases left in between. Germline V CDR1 and CDR2: MNHEY, SVGAGI. The length of the CDR3 is 15 residues.

Comments on this clone: The identical CDR3 is also encoded by other nucleotide sequences in the sample. The V and J genes are TRBV19 and TRBJ2-7; D may be TRBD1 or TRBD2 (6 bases each). V shed 3 bases and J shed 0 bases, with 9 bases lying between them. Germline V lookup: CDR1 LNHDA, CDR2 SQIVND (reference sequence). This CDR3 is built from 14 residues. CDR3 DNA sequence: TGTGCCAGTAGTATGACGGGGGCCTCCTACGAGCAGTACTTC. Its translation: CASSMTGASYEQYF.

The chain links TRBV9 to TRBJ2-5; D is uncertain. Germline CDR1 SGDLS, CDR2 YYNGEE. With 0 bases removed from V and 1 base from J, the gap between germline ends came to 7 bases. The CDR3 runs 14 residues. CDR3 sequence: CASSVVSTQETQYF. Here the CDR3 DNA reads TGTGCCAGCAGCGTAGTTAGTACCCAAGAGACCCAGTACTTC.

The CDR3: CATTDIYEQYF. In nucleotides, the CDR3 is TGTGCCACCACAGACATCTACGAGCAGTACTTC. The chain carries TRBV19 and TRBJ2-7, with D unresolved. The CDR3 totals 11 residues. The germline V and J ends were trimmed by 10 bases and 3 bases, with 10 bases remaining between them. Germline assignment: CDR1 LNHDA and CDR2 SQIVND (reference sequence). Using reference TRBV19 and TRBJ2-7 for the parts outside the CDR3, the full variable domain is DGGITQSPKYLFRKEGQNVTLSCEQNLNHDAMYWYRQDPGQGLRLIYYSQIVNDFQKGDIAEGYSVSREKKESFPLTVTSAQKNPTAFYLCATTDIYEQYFGPGTRLTVT.

The chain recombines TRBV5-1 with TRBJ2-7; 7 bases map to TRBD2. The ends lost 5 bases at V and 0 bases at J; junction bases unmatched: 8. The V gene's germline CDR1 is SGHRS and CDR2 YFSETQ. This CDR3 comprises 15 residues. CDR3 in amino acids: CASRLLAASSYEQYF. CDR3 DNA: TGCGCCAGCAGACTTCTAGCGGCGAGCTCCTACGAGCAGTACTTC.

This chain joins TRBV18 and TRBJ1-5; D is uncertain. CDR1 and CDR2 (germline): KGHSH, LQKENI. The length of the CDR3 is 13 residues. V was cut by 4 bases and J by 3 bases, with 7 bases left in between. CDR3 region: CASSQRHNQPQHF. CDR3 bases: TGTGCCAGCTCACAACGGCACAATCAGCCCCAGCATTTT.

This clone has a single count. The J gene is TRBJ1-3, the V gene TRBV25-1; tentatively, D is TRBD1 (5 bases). The CDR3 spans 14 residues. V gave up 6 bases and J gave up 0 bases, with 9 bases separating them. In germline, CDR1 is MGHDK, CDR2 SYGVNS. Here the CDR3 reads CASREGSSGNTIYF. Here the CDR3 DNA reads TGTGCCAGCAGGGAGGGGAGCTCTGGAAACACCATATATTTT.

This clone has more than one count but fewer than ten. V is TRBV28 and J is TRBJ2-1, with 9 bases identical to TRBD2. Germline V gene sequence: CDR1 MDHEN, CDR2 SYDVKM. The CDR3 has 14 amino acids. Unmatched junction bases numbered 7, after V lost 8 bases and J lost 5 bases. This CDR3 reads CASGREGFNNEQFF. Written as DNA, the CDR3 is TGTGCCAGCGGGCGGGAGGGGTTCAACAATGAGCAGTTCTTC.

The V and J genes are TRBV14 and TRBJ2-1, with D possibly TRBD2 on 6 matching bases. This CDR3 region has 17 residues. Germline CDR1 SGHDN, CDR2 FVKESK. V lost 2 bases, J lost 5 bases, and 19 bases lay in between. CDR3 residues: CASSQLPGDSEDNEQFF. The DNA of the CDR3 is TGTGCCAGCAGCCAATTGCCGGGGGACTCAGAGGACAATGAGCAGTTCTTC.

The V call is TRBV28, the J call TRBJ1-1; unclear D gene. V was pared by 3 bases and J by 1 base, with 12 bases between. CDR3 size: 15 residues. Germline loops: CDR1 MDHEN, CDR2 SYDVKM. For the CDR3, the DNA is TGTGCCAGCAGTTTTGGTCTGAAAGGGAACACTGAAGCTTTCTTT. It translates to CASSFGLKGNTEAFF. Full variable domain (remainder filled in from reference TRBV28 and TRBJ1-1): DVKVTQSSRYLVKRTGEKVFLECVQDMDHENMFWYRQDPGLGLRLIYFSYDVKMKEKGDIPEGYSVSREKKERFSLILESASTNQTSMYLCASSFGLKGNTEAFFGQGTRLTVV.

The V call is TRBV28, the J call TRBJ2-1, with 8 positions matching TRBD2. Germline loops: CDR1 MDHEN, CDR2 SYDVKM. This CDR3 comprises 17 residues. Trimming took 8 bases from V and 0 from J; bases not matched to a gene: 12. The CDR3 DNA is TGTGCCAGCGTAACTGTTCGGGGGGGTAGCTCCTACAATGAGCAGTTCTTC. Amino acids: CASVTVRGGSSYNEQFF.

This rearrangement joins TRBV29-1 to TRBJ2-7, with D tentatively TRBD2 (6 bases). This CDR3 is 14 amino acids long. Germline V gene sequence: CDR1 SQVTM, CDR2 ANQGSEA. With 4 bases removed from V and 1 base from J, the gap between germline ends came to 14 bases. CDR3 sequence (DNA): TGCAGCGTTGTAATGCCGAGCGGGTCCTACGAGCAGTACTTC. Translated: CSVVMPSGSYEQYF.

In this sample, this clone turned up a few times. The chain is built from TRBV6-6 and TRBJ2-7; 7 nucleotides align to TRBD1. CDR3 length: 13 amino acids. V lost 4 bases and J lost 1; bases outside the gene matches: 1. Looked up from germline, CDR1 is MNHNY and CDR2 is SVGAGI (reference sequence). CDR3 loop: CASSSGQSYEQYF. The CDR3 region has the DNA TGTGCCAGCAGTTCGGGACAGTCCTACGAGCAGTACTTC.

In the case of this clone: The same CDR3 also results from other DNA sequences found in this sample. The V and J genes are TRBV4-3 and TRBJ2-3; no firm D call. Germline CDR1 reads LGHNA; CDR2 reads YSLEER. The CDR3 has 15 residues. V gave up 0 bases and J gave up 2 bases, with 9 bases separating them. The CDR3 nucleotides read TGCGCCAGCAGCCAAGACCCTTCCCCCACAGATACGCAGTATTTT. Encoded protein: CASSQDPSPTDTQYF.

The V gene is TRBV7-9, the J gene TRBJ1-1; no clear D gene. The CDR3 extends over 13 amino acids. Germline CDR1 reads SEHNR; CDR2 reads FQNEAQ (reference sequence). Trimming left V 4 bases short and J 1 base short, with 7 bases between. CDR3 sequence reads: CASSSPGNTEAFF. The CDR3 coding sequence is TGTGCCAGCAGCTCCCCCGGGAACACTGAAGCTTTCTTT.

V is TRBV10-3 and J is TRBJ2-1; 9 positions agree with TRBD1. The germline V gene encodes CDR1 ENHRY and CDR2 SYGVKD. Trimming took 2 bases from V and 3 from J; bases not matched to a gene: 2. The CDR3 runs to 15 residues. CDR3 bases: TGTGCCATCAGTGAGCTGACAGGGGGCTACAATGAGCAGTTCTTC. This gives the protein CAISELTGGYNEQFF.